What follows describes a single T cell receptor beta chain. Its target is not known. Assay used: immunoSEQ multiplex PCR; TCRdb lists only in-frame clones, some missing. The table has tens of thousands of clones, about 91% seen once. The data stem from a study of T cell responses to AZD1222 COVID-19 vaccine. CDR3 length equals 15 residues. V was pared by 3 bases and J by 5 bases, with 10 bases of the junction left unmatched. CDR1 and CDR2 (germline): SGHNT, YYREEE (reference sequence). Study-wide results and limits: Along spike, vaccine-associated CD4 TCRs were found throughout, with dominance at 160-218 and 743-854. Only six or seven AZD1222 recipients were seropositive at baseline. Spike-specific TCR breadth and depth rose after two AZD1222 doses.

The origin of this receptor is an adult who received the AZD1222 COVID-19 vaccine. The sequencing used peripheral blood, collected 28 days after the second AZD1222 dose. The rearrangement uses TRBV5-4 and TRBJ2-7; 8 bases map to TRBD2. The CDR3 reads CASSSGGLVINEQYF. Here the CDR3 DNA reads TGTGCCAGCAGCTCCGGGGGACTAGTCATTAACGAGCAGTACTTC.